These 18 T cell receptor beta chains share one sample of origin, sequenced in a study of PD-L1 blockade in urothelial cancer. The time point was: pretreatment peripheral blood. Method: immunoSEQ multiplex PCR; TCRdb's copy keeps in-frame clones and lacks some. The sample lists 40,000 to 55,000 clones, 85% to 90% occurring once. The specimen was PBMCs, collected around atezolizumab (anti-PD-L1) treatment. The receptors come from a man between 60 and 70 years old with urothelial cancer.

The chain is built from TRBV2 and TRBJ1-1, with 7 bases aligning to TRBD1. The CDR3 spans 15 residues. Germline values: CDR1 SNHLY, CDR2 FYNNEI. V shed 10 bases and J 0 bases; nucleotides not matched to a gene: 11. This CDR3 reads CAMDGQVDLNTEAFF. CDR3 DNA: TGTGCCATGGACGGACAGGTGGATCTGAACACTGAAGCTTTCTTT.

The chain couples TRBV21-1 to TRBJ2-1; the tabulated D call, TRBD1, remains unverified against the DNA. TRBV21-1 constitutes a pseudogene. The CDR3 loop spans 15 amino acids. The CDR3 DNA reads as TGTGCCATTCCTTGGGGGGACAGGACCTACAATGAGCAGTTCTTC. It translates to CAIPWGDRTYNEQFF.

The chain is built from TRBV13 and TRBJ2-7; possibly TRBD1 for D (7 bases). This CDR3 has 14 amino acids. The V end lost 1 base, the J end lost 7 bases, and 14 bases lay between the germline ends. Germline CDR1 PRHDT, CDR2 FYEKMQ (reference sequence). This CDR3 is CASSLEGRGREQYF. For the CDR3, the DNA is TGTGCCAGCAGCTTAGAAGGCAGGGGGAGGGAGCAGTACTTC.

The chain recombines TRBV5-1 with TRBJ2-5; 8 bases align to TRBD1. Germline trimming cut 4 bases from V and 2 bases from J; bases unmatched to any gene: 4. The CDR3 has 14 residues. From germline, CDR1 is SGHRS and CDR2 YFSETQ. The CDR3 DNA reads as TGCGCCAGCAGCCCAGGGGGCCCGCAAGAGACCCAGTACTTC. This encodes CASSPGGPQETQYF. Full variable domain (remainder filled in from reference TRBV5-1 and TRBJ2-5): KAGVTQTPRYLIKTRGQQVTLSCSPISGHRSVSWYQQTPGQGLQFLFEYFSETQRNKGNFPGRFSGRQFSNSRSEMNVSTLELGDSALYLCASSPGGPQETQYFGPGTRLLVL.

This clone was seen a handful of times. The rearrangement uses TRBV25-1 and TRBJ2-1, with 13 positions matching TRBD2. The V and J ends lost 3 bases and 8 bases, in that order; junction bases with no gene match: 1. This CDR3 is 14 amino acids long. CDR1 is MGHDK and CDR2 is SYGVNS in the germline V gene. The CDR3: CASSEGTSGDEQFF. In nucleotides, the CDR3 is TGTGCCAGCAGTGAGGGGACTAGCGGGGATGAGCAGTTCTTC.

This clone was seen once. The chain couples TRBV18 to TRBJ2-7, with a weak D call TRBD1 (5 bases). CDR1 and CDR2 (germline): KGHSH, LQKENI. CDR3 length: 12 residues. Trimming shortened V by 2 bases and J by 5 bases, and 7 bases separated the two germline ends. CDR3 amino acids: CASSPTRDEQYF. Written as DNA, the CDR3 is TGTGCCAGCTCACCAACCAGGGACGAGCAGTACTTC.

CDR3 residues: CASSEALTGGANTGELFF. The CDR3 DNA follows: TGTGCCAGCAGTGAAGCGCTTACAGGGGGGGCGAACACCGGGGAGCTGTTTTTT. The V call is TRBV6-1, the J call TRBJ2-2, with D possibly being TRBD1 (8 bases). Germline CDR1 is MNHNS and CDR2 is SASEGT. The V end lost 0 bases, the J end lost 0 bases, and 14 bases lay between the germline ends. The CDR3 length is 18 residues.

The genes are TRBV5-4 and TRBJ1-2, with 7 bases identical to TRBD1. Trimming at V came to 4 bases and at J to 2 bases, leaving 14 bases not matched to a gene. CDR1 and CDR2 from the germline V gene are SGHNT and YYREEE (reference sequence). The CDR3 extends over 17 amino acids. The CDR3 region has the DNA TGTGCCAGCAGCCGTTCCGACAGGGCTGACAGAAACTATGGCTACACCTTC. This translates into CASSRSDRADRNYGYTF.

V usage is TRBV30 and J usage is TRBJ1-2; weak D call: TRBD1 (6 bases). Trimming left V 4 bases short and J 4 bases short, with 16 bases between. Germline values: CDR1 GTSNPN, CDR2 SVGIG (reference sequence). The CDR3 extends over 14 amino acids. The CDR3 DNA reads TGTGCCTGGACCCCGGACAGCTATAGCTATGGCTACACCTTC. This codes for CAWTPDSYSYGYTF. The full variable domain, completed using reference TRBV30 and TRBJ1-2, is SQTIHQWPATLVQPVGSPLSLECTVEGTSNPNLYWYRQAAGRGLQLLFYSVGIGQISSEVPQNLSASRPQDRQFILSSKKLLLSDSGFYLCAWTPDSYSYGYTFGSGTRLTVV.

This chain connects TRBV6-5 to TRBJ1-2, with TRBD1 as a possible D gene (5 bases). The CDR3 totals 11 residues. The ends were cut back, 7 bases at V and 8 bases at J, with 11 bases in the middle. In germline, CDR1 is MNHEY, CDR2 SVGAGI. Written as DNA, the CDR3 is TGTGCCAGCACCGGGCGGGGCGGCTACACCTTC. It specifies CASTGRGGYTF.

This clone was found a few times. The CDR3 sequence: CASSLGSTGGNSPLHF. CDR3 coding DNA: TGTGCCAGCAGCTTAGGTTCCACAGGGGGGAATTCACCCCTCCACTTT. The rearrangement uses TRBV7-6 and TRBJ1-6; 8 bases fit TRBD1. This CDR3 is 16 amino acids long. With V trimmed by 1 base and J by 7 bases, 6 bases remained unmatched. From germline, CDR1 is SGHVS and CDR2 FNYEAQ. The variable domain in full, completed from reference TRBV7-6 and TRBJ1-6, reads GAGVSQSPRYKVTKRGQDVALRCDPISGHVSLYWYRQALGQGPEFLTYFNYEAQQDKSGLPNDRFSAERPEGSISTLTIQRTEQRDSAMYRCASSLGSTGGNSPLHFGNGTRLTVT.

To note about this clone: A junction boundary mismatches the germline segment, possibly from a read error. The V call is TRBV5-1, the J call TRBJ2-7; 8 bases match TRBD2. Germline loops: CDR1 SGHRS, CDR2 YFSETQ. The CDR3 contains 14 residues. In DNA, the CDR3 is TGCGCCAGCTGTCAGAGCGGGAGCTCCCACGAGCAGTACTTC. This gives the protein CASCQSGSSHEQYF.

The rearrangement joins TRBV5-1 to TRBJ2-1, with TRBD2 as a possible D gene (6 bases). CDR3 length: 14 amino acids. Germline assignment: CDR1 SGHRS and CDR2 YFSETQ. The V and J ends lost 6 bases and 7 bases respectively, with 17 bases between them. The CDR3 DNA follows: TGCGCCAGCACGTTCGCGGGAAGGTCTAATGAGCAGTTCTTC. It encodes CASTFAGRSNEQFF.

V usage is TRBV11-2 and J usage is TRBJ1-2; maybe TRBD1 (5 bases). This CDR3 has 14 amino acids. V dropped 0 bases and J dropped 5 bases, with 10 bases sitting between them. Germline CDR1 reads SGHAT; CDR2 reads FQNNGV. Here the CDR3 DNA reads TGTGCCAGCAGCTTAGAAGACAGCGTATATGGCTACACCTTC. Amino acid sequence: CASSLEDSVYGYTF.

This clone was observed a few times. This chain links TRBV30 with TRBJ1-3, with 12 positions matching TRBD1. Germline lookup yields CDR1 GTSNPN and CDR2 SVGIG (reference sequence). With 3 bases clipped from V and 2 bases from J, the junction kept 2 bases outside the gene matches. This CDR3 spans 15 amino acids. The CDR3 spells CAWRGQGAPGNTIYF. CDR3 in DNA: TGTGCCTGGAGGGGACAGGGGGCACCTGGAAACACCATATATTTT. The full variable domain, with the rest looked up from reference TRBV30 and TRBJ1-3, is SQTIHQWPATLVQPVGSPLSLECTVEGTSNPNLYWYRQAAGRGLQLLFYSVGIGQISSEVPQNLSASRPQDRQFILSSKKLLLSDSGFYLCAWRGQGAPGNTIYFGEGSWLTVV.

This chain connects TRBV4-1 to TRBJ1-2; D perhaps matches TRBD1 (6 bases). V was pared by 8 bases and J by 4 bases, with 17 bases between. Germline CDR1 reads MGHRA; CDR2 reads YSYEKL. This CDR3 spans 14 amino acids. For the CDR3, the DNA is TGCGCCAGCGGGACACCTCAGACGGGCTATGGCTACACCTTC. Its translation: CASGTPQTGYGYTF.

J is TRBJ2-7 and V is TRBV19; a possible D gene is TRBD1 (6 bases). The CDR3 consists of 14 residues. Germline CDR1 is LNHDA and CDR2 is SQIVND (reference sequence). V was cut by 3 bases and J by 3 bases, with 12 bases left in between. Here the CDR3 reads CASSIRGPYYEQYF. The CDR3 nucleotides are TGTGCCAGTAGTATCAGGGGACCCTACTACGAGCAGTACTTC.

This clone occurred once. The chain uses TRBV18 and TRBJ1-4; D call uncertain. The germline CDR1 and CDR2 sequences are KGHSH and LQKENI. The CDR3 is 14 residues long. Trimming shortened V by 4 bases and J by 7 bases, and 13 bases separated the two germline ends. The CDR3 DNA reads TGTGCCAGCTCACTCGGGAGGGCTGGTGAAAAACTGTTTTTT. Protein sequence: CASSLGRAGEKLFF.